The present entry profiles one T cell receptor beta chain with its context. TCRdb reprocessed the 5' RACE reads and keeps a single row for each CDR3 protein, giving no DNA. The table lists 150,000 or so distinct CDR3 sequences. The source of the sample is a study of T cells expressing NK-cell markers. The CDR3 extends over 12 amino acids. Germline V gives CDR1 MNHEY, CDR2 SVGEGT. J is TRBJ2-1 and V is TRBV6-2 or TRBV6-3; as DNA is missing, the TRBD2 call by TCRdb cannot be tested. The sequence came from a woman aged 50 to 60 in good health. The sample comprised blood T cells: a sorted CD56 or NKG2C T cell subset, CD4+ or CD8+ T cells, or bulk PBMC T cells (not recorded which). CDR3 amino acids: CATNWEGFEQFF.